Listed here are 18 T cell receptor beta chains from one sample, sequenced in a study of CD8 T cells in ankylosing spondylitis (dated by TCRdb to about 2017). Findings and caveats that apply to the study as a whole: A TCR beta motif of about 8 highly homologous amino acid variants appeared characteristic of blood from ankylosing spondylitis patients.

Libraries were built with 5' RACE. Instrument used: Illumina HiSeq 2500. The public sequencing data were trimmed at Q25 with fastp and processed into clonotypes with MiXCR by TCRdb, which kept only in-frame beta chains. Duplicate CDR3 protein sequences are folded into a single record with the most common DNA and genes. The sample data list 300,000 to 400,000 distinct CDR3 sequences, and approximately 20% of these were observed just once. The leading ten clones occupy about a sixth of the sample. Their recognized antigens are unknown. Sequencing used blood, either unsorted or a sorted T cell fraction (not recorded which). Receptors originate from a male donor with ankylosing spondylitis.

This clonotype has just a few counts. DNA of the CDR3: TGCAGTGCTAGATTGCCGGGACGGAACACTGAAGCTTTCTTT. Translating gives CSARLPGRNTEAFF. The chain is built from TRBV20-1 and TRBJ1-1; D is perhaps TRBD1 (5 bases). The CDR3 extends over 14 amino acids. Trimming left V 2 bases short and J 1 base short, with 11 bases between. Germline CDR1 and CDR2: DFQATT and SNEGSKA (reference sequence).

This clonotype came up a few times. The CDR3 spells CASSQDPSQETQYF. CDR3 in DNA: TGTGCCAGCAGCCAAGACCCCTCTCAAGAGACCCAGTACTTC. The V gene is TRBV3-1, the J gene TRBJ2-5, with unresolved D. Germline V gives CDR1 LGHDT, CDR2 YNNKEL (reference sequence). The length of the CDR3 is 14 residues. The V and J ends lost 0 bases and 2 bases respectively, with 7 bases between them.

This clonotype was seen a handful of times. V gene TRBV5-1 combines with J gene TRBJ2-4; 7 nucleotides align to TRBD1. Trimming removed 4 bases from V and 8 bases from J; junction bases left unmatched: 18. Looked up from germline, CDR1 is SGHRS and CDR2 is YFSETQ. This CDR3 has 17 amino acids. The CDR3 loop reads CASSNTRDSLALDIQYF. CDR3 DNA: TGCGCCAGCAGCAACACTCGGGACAGTCTAGCTTTGGACATTCAGTACTTC.

DNA for the CDR3: TGTGCCAGCAGCTACGACACTGAAGCTTTCTTT. Translation: CASSYDTEAFF. The chain employs TRBV7-9 and TRBJ1-1; D remains ambiguous. Trimming removed 4 bases at V and 3 bases at J, with 3 bases between. The germline CDR1 and CDR2 sequences are SEHNR and FQNEAQ (reference sequence). The CDR3 is made up of 11 amino acids.

This clonotype has just a few counts. The chain couples TRBV5-1 to TRBJ1-2; D unresolved. The CDR3 consists of 13 residues. V was clipped by 2 bases and J by 7 bases, with 12 bases between them. CDR1 and CDR2 from the germline V gene are SGHRS and YFSETQ. The CDR3: CASSFGGDSGYTF. The CDR3 bases are TGCGCCAGCAGCTTCGGTGGAGACTCTGGCTACACCTTC.

The rearrangement joins TRBV20-1 to TRBJ1-5; no firm D call. This CDR3 is built from 14 residues. Trimming removed 3 bases at V and 10 bases at J, with 19 bases between. Germline loops: CDR1 DFQATT, CDR2 SNEGSKA (reference sequence). For the CDR3, the DNA is TGCAGTGCTAGTAGTCCTAAAGGCGCCAGCCCCCAGCATTTT. Amino acid sequence: CSASSPKGASPQHF.

The chain has TRBV5-1 and TRBJ2-3; D is unresolved. The CDR3 covers 15 residues. The ends were cut back, 4 bases at V and 2 bases at J, with 14 bases in the middle. Per the germline V gene, CDR1 is SGHRS and CDR2 is YFSETQ. The CDR3 loop is CASSPLGPDTDTQYF. The CDR3 DNA is TGCGCCAGCAGCCCCCTAGGACCAGACACAGATACGCAGTATTTT.

The J gene is TRBJ2-1, the V gene TRBV15, with 7 bases aligning to TRBD1. This CDR3 is built from 14 residues. From germline, CDR1 is LNHNV and CDR2 YYDKDF (reference sequence). The ends lost 3 bases at V and 8 bases at J; junction bases unmatched: 7. The CDR3 DNA sequence: TGTGCCACCAGCAGGGACAGGCGTTACGATGAGCAGTTCTTC. As protein: CATSRDRRYDEQFF.

The chain carries TRBV29-1 and TRBJ2-1; TRBD1 matches at 8 bases. The CDR3 is 14 residues long. Trimming cost V 6 bases and J 5 bases; bases outside gene matches: 9. The germline V gene has CDR1 SQVTM and CDR2 ANQGSEA. CDR3 bases: TGCAGCGTACATGACAGGGGCCCTAACAATGAGCAGTTCTTC. Translated, it gives CSVHDRGPNNEQFF.

J is TRBJ2-4 and V is TRBV24-1; the D gene is possibly TRBD1 (6 bases). CDR1 KGHDR and CDR2 SFDVKD come from the germline V gene. Between the trimmed V and J ends, which lost 0 bases and 4 bases, there was a span of 9 bases. The CDR3 sequence is 15 residues long. CDR3: CATSDLQQGKNIQYF. Written as DNA, the CDR3 is TGTGCCACCAGTGATTTGCAACAGGGTAAAAACATTCAGTACTTC.

The V gene is TRBV20-1, the J gene TRBJ2-4; 13 bases match TRBD2. The length of the CDR3 is 14 residues. Unmatched junction bases numbered 2, after V lost 4 bases and J lost 5 bases. Germline assignment: CDR1 DFQATT and CDR2 SNEGSKA (reference sequence). The CDR3 nucleotides are TGCAGTGCTATTACTAGCGGGAGGGAAAACATTCAGTACTTC. It encodes CSAITSGRENIQYF.

This clonotype was detected a few times. V and J are TRBV7-2 and TRBJ2-4; the D gene is possibly TRBD2 (5 bases). Germline CDR1 reads SGHTA; CDR2 reads FQGNSA. CDR3 length: 16 residues. Between the trimmed V and J ends, which lost 2 bases and 0 bases, there was a span of 11 bases. The CDR3 bases are TGTGCCAGCAGCTTATCCGGCGGGCTAGCCAAAAACATTCAGTACTTC. Translation: CASSLSGGLAKNIQYF.

This clonotype showed up just a few times. The rearrangement uses TRBV20-1 and TRBJ2-5, with D perhaps matching TRBD1 (6 bases). The germline V gene has CDR1 DFQATT and CDR2 SNEGSKA (reference sequence). The CDR3 loop spans 16 amino acids. The V end was cut by 0 bases, the J end by 4 bases, with 18 bases between. Here the CDR3 reads CSARDPRAGVAETQYF. The CDR3, as DNA: TGCAGTGCTAGAGATCCGCGGGCAGGGGTTGCAGAGACCCAGTACTTC.

This clonotype was counted many times. V usage is TRBV7-7 and J usage is TRBJ2-2, with D maybe TRBD1 (6 bases). The CDR3 extends over 15 amino acids. Between the trimmed V and J ends, which lost 0 bases and 5 bases, there was a span of 10 bases. Germline V CDR1 and CDR2: SSHAT, FNYEAQ (reference sequence). DNA for the CDR3: TGTGCCAGCAGCTTAGCACAGGGCGGTACCGGGGAGCTGTTTTTT. Encoded protein: CASSLAQGGTGELFF. The whole variable domain, remainder taken from reference TRBV7-7 and TRBJ2-2, is GAGVSQSPRYKVTKRGQDVTLRCDPISSHATLYWYQQALGQGPEFLTYFNYEAQPDKSGLPSDRFSAERPEGSISTLTIQRTEQRDSAMYRCASSLAQGGTGELFFGEGSRLTVL.

This clonotype turned up a few times. This chain connects TRBV14 to TRBJ1-1, with D perhaps matching TRBD1 (6 bases). CDR1 SGHDN and CDR2 FVKESK come from the germline V gene. Trimming removed 0 bases from V and 1 base from J, with 18 bases in between. CDR3 length: 18 amino acids. The CDR3 protein is CASSQEFGVRGRNTEAFF. Written as DNA, the CDR3 is TGTGCCAGCAGCCAAGAATTCGGGGTTAGGGGGAGGAACACTGAAGCTTTCTTT.

This chain joins TRBV10-3 and TRBJ2-1, with D unclear. CDR3 length: 11 amino acids. Between the trimmed V and J ends, which lost 6 bases and 8 bases, there was a span of 8 bases. The germline V gene has CDR1 ENHRY and CDR2 SYGVKD. The CDR3 reads CAISLKDEQFF. In DNA form, the CDR3 reads TGTGCCATCAGCCTTAAAGATGAGCAGTTCTTC.

This clonotype was seen only a few times. The J gene is TRBJ2-1, the V gene TRBV12-3 or TRBV12-4; D is undetermined. This CDR3 has 14 amino acids. Trimming left V 6 bases short and J 5 bases short, with 14 bases between. CDR3 protein: CASSRTRPDNEQFF. As DNA, the CDR3 is TGTGCCAGCAGCCGGACCCGGCCGGACAATGAGCAGTTCTTC.

In this sample, this clonotype turned up a few times. V and J are TRBV27 and TRBJ1-5; weak D call: TRBD1 (5 bases). Trimming shortened V by 1 base and J by 4 bases, and 20 bases separated the two germline ends. CDR1 and CDR2 (germline): MNHEY, SMNVEV (reference sequence). The CDR3 has 18 residues. The CDR3: CASSLFSGQGGNNQPQHF. The CDR3 DNA is TGTGCCAGCAGTTTATTTTCGGGGCAGGGCGGGAATAATCAGCCCCAGCATTTT.